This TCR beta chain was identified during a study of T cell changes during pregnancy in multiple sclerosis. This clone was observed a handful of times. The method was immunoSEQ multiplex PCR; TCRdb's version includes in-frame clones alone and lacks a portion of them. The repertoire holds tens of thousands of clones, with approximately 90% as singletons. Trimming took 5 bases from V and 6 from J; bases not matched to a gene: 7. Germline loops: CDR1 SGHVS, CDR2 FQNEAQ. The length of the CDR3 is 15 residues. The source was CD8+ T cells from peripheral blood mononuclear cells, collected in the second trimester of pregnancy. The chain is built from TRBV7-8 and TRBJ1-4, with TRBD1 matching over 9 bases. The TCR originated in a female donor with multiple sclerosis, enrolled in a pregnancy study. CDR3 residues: CASSRSTGGYEKLFF. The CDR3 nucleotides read TGTGCCAGCAGCAGAAGCACAGGGGGCTATGAAAAACTGTTTTTT.